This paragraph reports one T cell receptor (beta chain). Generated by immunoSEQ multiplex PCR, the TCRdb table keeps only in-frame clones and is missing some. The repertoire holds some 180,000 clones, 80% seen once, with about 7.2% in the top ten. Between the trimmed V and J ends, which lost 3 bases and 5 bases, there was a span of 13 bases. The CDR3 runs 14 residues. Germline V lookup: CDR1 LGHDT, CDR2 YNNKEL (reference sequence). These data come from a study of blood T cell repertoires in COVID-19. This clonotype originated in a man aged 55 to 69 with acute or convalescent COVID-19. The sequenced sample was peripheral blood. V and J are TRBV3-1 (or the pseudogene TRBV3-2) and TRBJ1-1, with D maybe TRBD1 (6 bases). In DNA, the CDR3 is TGTGCCAGCAGCCACCACAGGACAGCGACTGAAGCTTTCTTT. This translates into CASSHHRTATEAFF.